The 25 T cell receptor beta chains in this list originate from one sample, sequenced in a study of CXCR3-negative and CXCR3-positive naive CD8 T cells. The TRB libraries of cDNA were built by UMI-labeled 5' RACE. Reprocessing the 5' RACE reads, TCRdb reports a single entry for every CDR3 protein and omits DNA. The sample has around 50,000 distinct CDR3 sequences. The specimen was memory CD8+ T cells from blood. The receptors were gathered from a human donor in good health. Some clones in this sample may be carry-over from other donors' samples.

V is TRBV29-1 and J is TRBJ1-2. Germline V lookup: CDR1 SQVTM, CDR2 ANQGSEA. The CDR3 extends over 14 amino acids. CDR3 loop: CSVEYEVGEDGYTF.

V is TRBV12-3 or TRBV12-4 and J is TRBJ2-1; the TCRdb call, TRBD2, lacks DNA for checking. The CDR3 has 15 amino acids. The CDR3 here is CASSPLAGGGDEQFF.

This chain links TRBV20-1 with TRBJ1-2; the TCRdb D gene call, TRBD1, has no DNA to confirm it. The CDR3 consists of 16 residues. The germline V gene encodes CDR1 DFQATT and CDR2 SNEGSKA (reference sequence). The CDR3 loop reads CSASDRTGRLSYGYTF.

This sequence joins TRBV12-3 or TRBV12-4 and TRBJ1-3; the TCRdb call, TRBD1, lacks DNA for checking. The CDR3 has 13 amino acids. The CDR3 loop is CASSKDSGNTIYF.

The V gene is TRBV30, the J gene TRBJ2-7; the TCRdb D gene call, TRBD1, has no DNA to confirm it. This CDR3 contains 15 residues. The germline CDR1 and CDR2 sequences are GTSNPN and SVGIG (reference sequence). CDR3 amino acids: CAWSQQGDLPYEQYF. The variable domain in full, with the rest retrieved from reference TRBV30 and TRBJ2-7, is SQTIHQWPATLVQPVGSPLSLECTVEGTSNPNLYWYRQAAGRGLQLLFYSVGIGQISSEVPQNLSASRPQDRQFILSSKKLLLSDSGFYLCAWSQQGDLPYEQYFGPGTRLTVT.

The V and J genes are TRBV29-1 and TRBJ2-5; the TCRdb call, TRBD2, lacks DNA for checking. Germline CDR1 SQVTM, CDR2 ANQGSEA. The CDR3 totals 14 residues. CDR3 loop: CSVNAWESQETQYF.

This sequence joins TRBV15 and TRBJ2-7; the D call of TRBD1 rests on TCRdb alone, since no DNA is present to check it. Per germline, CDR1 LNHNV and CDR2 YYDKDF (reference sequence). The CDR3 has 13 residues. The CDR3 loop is CATRGASIYEQYF.

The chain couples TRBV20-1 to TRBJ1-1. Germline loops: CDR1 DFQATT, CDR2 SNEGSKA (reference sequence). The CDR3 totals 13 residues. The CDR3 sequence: CSATRTPNTEAFF.

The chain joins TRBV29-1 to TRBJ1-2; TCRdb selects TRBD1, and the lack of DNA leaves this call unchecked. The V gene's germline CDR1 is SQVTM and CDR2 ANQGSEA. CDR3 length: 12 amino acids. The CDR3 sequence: CSVEDRAGGYTF.

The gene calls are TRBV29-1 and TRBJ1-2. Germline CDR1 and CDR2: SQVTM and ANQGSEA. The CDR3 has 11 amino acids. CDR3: CSVEWDYGYTF.

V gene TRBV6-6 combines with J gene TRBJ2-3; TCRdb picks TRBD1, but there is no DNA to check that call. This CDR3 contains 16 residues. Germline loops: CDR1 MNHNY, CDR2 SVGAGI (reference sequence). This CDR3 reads CASSYSWTGSTDTQYF.

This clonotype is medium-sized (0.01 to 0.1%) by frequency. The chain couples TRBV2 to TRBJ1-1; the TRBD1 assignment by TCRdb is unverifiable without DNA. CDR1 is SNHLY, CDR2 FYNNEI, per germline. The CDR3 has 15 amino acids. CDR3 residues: CASSYGDTVNTEAFF.

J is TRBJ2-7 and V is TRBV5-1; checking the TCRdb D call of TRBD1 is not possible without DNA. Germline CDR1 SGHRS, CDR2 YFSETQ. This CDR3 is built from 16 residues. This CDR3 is CASSLDPPGGGNEQYF.

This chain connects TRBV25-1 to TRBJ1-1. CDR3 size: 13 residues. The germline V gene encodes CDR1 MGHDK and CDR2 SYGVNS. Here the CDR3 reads CASSLSEGTEAFF.

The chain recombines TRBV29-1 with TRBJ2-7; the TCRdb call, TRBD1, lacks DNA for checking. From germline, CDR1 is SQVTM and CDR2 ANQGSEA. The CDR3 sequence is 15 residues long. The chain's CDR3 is CSVEAVGAGFYEQYF.

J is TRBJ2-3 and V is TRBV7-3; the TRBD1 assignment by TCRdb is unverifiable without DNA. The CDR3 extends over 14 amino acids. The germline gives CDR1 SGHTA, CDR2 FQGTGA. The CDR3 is CASSSLGQTDTQYF.

The CDR3 spells CSVGGSQIYNEQFF. This chain connects TRBV29-1 to TRBJ2-1; the TRBD1 assignment by TCRdb is unverifiable without DNA. Germline V lookup: CDR1 SQVTM, CDR2 ANQGSEA. The CDR3 loop spans 14 amino acids.

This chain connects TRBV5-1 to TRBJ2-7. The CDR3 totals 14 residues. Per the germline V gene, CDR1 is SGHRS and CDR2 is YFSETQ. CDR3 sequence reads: CASSLDRSSYEQYF.

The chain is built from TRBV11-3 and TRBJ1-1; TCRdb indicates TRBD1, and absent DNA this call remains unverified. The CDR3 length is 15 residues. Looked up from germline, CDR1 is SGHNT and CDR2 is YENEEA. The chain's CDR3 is CASRYRDGQNTEAFF.

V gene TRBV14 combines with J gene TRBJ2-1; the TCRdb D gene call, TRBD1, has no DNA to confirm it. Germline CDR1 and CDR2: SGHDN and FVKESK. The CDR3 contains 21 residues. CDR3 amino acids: CASSPLGIETGGFTTYNEQFF.

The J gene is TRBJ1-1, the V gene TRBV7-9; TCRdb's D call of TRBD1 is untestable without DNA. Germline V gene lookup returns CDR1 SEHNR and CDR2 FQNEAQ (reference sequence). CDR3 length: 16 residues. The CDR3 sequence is CASSPREGGLVTEAFF.

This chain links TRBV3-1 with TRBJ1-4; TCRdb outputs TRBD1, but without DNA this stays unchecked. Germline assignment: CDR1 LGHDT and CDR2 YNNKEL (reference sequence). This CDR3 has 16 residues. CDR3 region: CASSQEGGTGSEKLFF.

CDR3 sequence reads: CASSYGYPAVQFF. This sequence joins TRBV6-2 or TRBV6-3 and TRBJ2-1; checking the TCRdb D call of TRBD1 is not possible without DNA. The CDR3 spans 13 residues. Germline CDR1 MNHEY, CDR2 SVGEGT.

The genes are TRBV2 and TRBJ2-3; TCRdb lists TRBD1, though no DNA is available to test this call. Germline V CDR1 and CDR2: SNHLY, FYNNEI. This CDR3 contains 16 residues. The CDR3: CACRHETGVGTDTQYF.

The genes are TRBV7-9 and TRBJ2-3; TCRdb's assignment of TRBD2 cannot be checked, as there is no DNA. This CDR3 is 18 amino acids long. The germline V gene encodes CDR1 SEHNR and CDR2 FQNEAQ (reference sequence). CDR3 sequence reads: CASSLDAGLTPSTDTQYF.